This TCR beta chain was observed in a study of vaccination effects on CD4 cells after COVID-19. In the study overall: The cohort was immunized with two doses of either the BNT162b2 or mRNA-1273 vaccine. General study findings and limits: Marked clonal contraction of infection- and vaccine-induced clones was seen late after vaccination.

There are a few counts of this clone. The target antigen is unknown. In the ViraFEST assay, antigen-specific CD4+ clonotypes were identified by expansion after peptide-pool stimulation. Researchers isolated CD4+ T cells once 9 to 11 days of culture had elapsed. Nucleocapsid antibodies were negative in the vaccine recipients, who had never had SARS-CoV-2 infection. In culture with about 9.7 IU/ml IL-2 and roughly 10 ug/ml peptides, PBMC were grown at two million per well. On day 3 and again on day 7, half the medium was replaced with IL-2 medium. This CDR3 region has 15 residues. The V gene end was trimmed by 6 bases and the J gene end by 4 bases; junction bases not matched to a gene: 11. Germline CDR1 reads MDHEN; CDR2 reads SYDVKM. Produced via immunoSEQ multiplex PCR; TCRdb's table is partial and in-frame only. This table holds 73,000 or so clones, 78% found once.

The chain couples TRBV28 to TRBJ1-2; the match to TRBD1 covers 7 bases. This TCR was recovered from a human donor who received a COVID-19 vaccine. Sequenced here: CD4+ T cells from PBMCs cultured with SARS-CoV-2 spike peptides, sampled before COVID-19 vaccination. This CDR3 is CASRSPGQTVYGYTF. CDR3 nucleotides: TGTGCCAGCAGGTCCCCGGGACAGACTGTCTATGGCTACACCTTC.